These 31 T cell receptor beta chains share one sample of origin, sequenced in a study of blood T cells in healthy people across ages (dated by TCRdb to between 2014 and 2016). The library was prepared using 5' RACE. Sequencing relied on an Illumina HiSeq 2500. A second roughly 6 to 12 cycle PCR used a sample-barcoded 5' primer and a J-beta primer mix. The raw public data were reprocessed by TCRdb itself: fastp quality trimming at Q25, MiXCR clonotype calling, in-frame beta chains only. Every distinct CDR3 protein forms one entry, paired with its most common genes and DNA. This sample lists approximately 960,000 distinct CDR3 sequences; 25% to 30% were detected once. Roughly 10% of the sample goes to the ten largest clones. The same sample was also studied in work on T cells of mothers and their children.

Sequencing was performed on blood. Every receptor here comes from a woman in her forties in good health.

The V gene is TRBV5-1, the J gene TRBJ2-3, with D unresolved. Germline V lookup: CDR1 SGHRS, CDR2 YFSETQ. V lost 4 bases, J lost 4 bases, and 10 bases lay in between. The CDR3 length is 13 residues. This chain's CDR3 is CASSGDGSDTQYF. CDR3 bases: TGCGCCAGCAGCGGGGATGGTTCAGATACGCAGTATTTT.

This clonotype was detected a few times. The chain links TRBV14 to TRBJ2-4, with D hard to call. The CDR3 is 13 amino acids. V was clipped by 2 bases and J by 13 bases, with 15 bases between them. Per the germline V gene, CDR1 is SGHDN and CDR2 is FVKESK. CDR3 nucleotide sequence: TGTGCCAGCAGCCAACTTGCCCGCTCTGAGCAGTACTTC. Its translation: CASSQLARSEQYF.

Ten or more counts support this clonotype. This sequence joins TRBV7-2 and TRBJ2-7; 9 bases match TRBD2. V shed 6 bases, J shed 7 bases, and the junction held 16 bases outside the gene matches. Germline CDR1 is SGHTA and CDR2 is FQGNSA. The CDR3 has 16 residues. CDR3 amino acids: CASRHGSGGPWGEQYF. The CDR3 DNA reads TGTGCCAGCAGACATGGTAGCGGGGGCCCCTGGGGGGAGCAGTACTTC.

Comment on this clonotype: At one boundary the junction diverges from the germline segment, which might be a read error. The CDR3 DNA reads TGTGCCGGCAGTTTTGGACAGTATGGCTACACCTTC. Translation gives CAGSFGQYGYTF. The V gene is TRBV28, the J gene TRBJ1-2; D perhaps matches TRBD1 (6 bases). Germline V gene sequence: CDR1 MDHEN, CDR2 SYDVKM. This CDR3 has 12 amino acids.

The chain carries TRBV7-2 and TRBJ1-6; no clear D. V shed 5 bases and J shed 11 bases, with 13 bases lying between them. CDR3 length equals 13 residues. In germline, CDR1 is SGHTA, CDR2 FQGNSA. In DNA, the CDR3 is TGTGCCAGCAGCGCCTCGCCGGATCCACCCCTCCACTTT. Translation gives CASSASPDPPLHF.

The chain joins TRBV6-5 to TRBJ2-2; TRBD1 agrees at 10 bases. CDR3 length equals 14 residues. The J segment lost 6 bases and the V segment lost 6 bases, leaving 4 bases of the junction unmatched. Germline values: CDR1 MNHEY, CDR2 SVGAGI. The CDR3 protein is CASRTGGAAGELFF. CDR3 nucleotide sequence: TGTGCCAGCAGGACAGGGGGCGCGGCCGGGGAGCTGTTTTTT.

To note about this clonotype: A much larger clone differs from this one at a single base, so this may be a read error. The gene calls are TRBV20-1 and TRBJ2-5; tentatively, D is TRBD2 (5 bases). Matching the DNA end better, TRBJ2-1 makes the J call doubtful. The CDR3 is 16 residues long. Germline V gene lookup returns CDR1 DFQATT and CDR2 SNEGSKA (reference sequence). The chain's CDR3 is CSARDWTQLRQETQFF. The DNA of the CDR3 is TGCAGTGCTAGAGATTGGACTCAGTTACGCCAAGAGACCCAGTTCTTC.

This CDR3 reads CAAISPPYRGPYEQYF. CDR3 bases: TGTGCCGCCATCAGTCCGCCCTACAGGGGTCCCTACGAGCAGTACTTC. The J gene is TRBJ2-7, the V gene TRBV28; 7 bases agree with TRBD1. The germline V gene has CDR1 MDHEN and CDR2 SYDVKM. The CDR3 runs to 16 residues. V dropped 11 bases and J dropped 2; count of bases not matched to a gene: 18.

The rearrangement joins TRBV5-4 to TRBJ2-5; the D call may be TRBD1 or TRBD2 (5 bases each). The last part of the DNA fits TRBJ2-7 better; the J call may be wrong. This CDR3 is 15 amino acids long. Germline V CDR1 and CDR2: SGHNT, YYREEE (reference sequence). This chain's CDR3 is CASSLTGTLEDEQYF. The CDR3 nucleotides are TGTGCCAGCAGCTTGACCGGGACCCTGGAGGACGAGCAGTACTTC.

This chain links TRBV11-2 with TRBJ2-1; TRBD2 agrees at 10 bases. Germline loops: CDR1 SGHAT, CDR2 FQNNGV. The CDR3 runs 20 residues. V lost 6 bases to trimming and J lost 0 bases; unmatched junction nucleotides: 17. CDR3 residues: CASSPVGGLAGESSYNEQFF. Here the CDR3 DNA reads TGTGCCAGCAGTCCGGTCGGAGGCCTAGCGGGGGAAAGCTCCTACAATGAGCAGTTCTTC.

The chain joins TRBV3-1 to TRBJ1-1, with D uncertain. CDR3 length: 15 amino acids. The V end was cut by 0 bases, the J end by 2 bases, with 10 bases between. Germline V lookup: CDR1 LGHDT, CDR2 YNNKEL (reference sequence). CDR3 nucleotide sequence: TGTGCCAGCAGCCAAGATCATGTGGCTAACACTGAAGCTTTCTTT. The encoded protein is CASSQDHVANTEAFF.

The V gene is TRBV9, the J gene TRBJ2-5; TRBD1 or TRBD2 may be the D gene (7 bases each). The CDR3 length is 18 residues. Trimming stripped 3 bases from V and 5 bases from J, with 26 bases between. Germline V gives CDR1 SGDLS, CDR2 YYNGEE. The CDR3 region is CASSDTPRGGMRAETQYF. The DNA of the CDR3 is TGTGCCAGCAGCGACACACCCAGGGGGGGGATGAGAGCGGAGACCCAGTACTTC.

This clonotype was recorded many times. V and J are TRBV5-1 and TRBJ2-7; D possibly uses TRBD1 or TRBD2 (5 bases each). V was pared by 4 bases and J by 0 bases, with 14 bases between. Per the germline V gene, CDR1 is SGHRS and CDR2 is YFSETQ. The CDR3 is 15 amino acids. The CDR3 bases are TGCGCCAGCAGCCGCGCAGGGACCTCCTCCTACGAGCAGTACTTC. As protein: CASSRAGTSSYEQYF.

The chain uses TRBV10-3 and TRBJ2-3; D is ambiguous. This CDR3 contains 12 residues. Germline values: CDR1 ENHRY, CDR2 SYGVKD. V lost 2 bases and J lost 6, with 6 bases in between. DNA of the CDR3: TGTGCCATCAGTGAGGGGCGGGATACGCAGTATTTT. The encoded protein is CAISEGRDTQYF.

The chain uses TRBV10-3 and TRBJ2-3; D is uncertain. Germline-derived CDR1 and CDR2 are ENHRY and SYGVKD. CDR3 length equals 10 residues. Trimming pared 8 bases from V and 4 bases from J, leaving 4 bases between. DNA for the CDR3: TGTGCCATCTGGGCAGATACGCAGTATTTT. Its protein is CAIWADTQYF.

This chain links TRBV19 with TRBJ2-5; tentatively, D is TRBD2 (6 bases). The V end lost 4 bases, the J end lost 5 bases, and 14 bases lay between the germline ends. The CDR3 has 14 residues. CDR1 is LNHDA, CDR2 SQIVND, per germline (reference sequence). CDR3 bases: TGTGCCAGTAGTAGCGAAGGAGGGACCGAGACCCAGTACTTC. Amino acids: CASSSEGGTETQYF.

This clonotype has at least ten counts. The chain carries TRBV11-2 and TRBJ2-7; D tentatively reads TRBD1 or TRBD2 (6 bases each). Germline V gene lookup returns CDR1 SGHAT and CDR2 FQNNGV. Trimming removed 5 bases from V and 2 bases from J, with 22 bases in between. CDR3 size: 17 residues. The DNA of the CDR3 is TGTGCCAGCAGCCCCCGCCGGGGGCCCCTTTTCCCCTACGAGCAGTACTTC. This encodes CASSPRRGPLFPYEQYF.

This clonotype was counted ten times or more. This chain joins TRBV5-6 and TRBJ2-1; 8 bases map to TRBD1. CDR1 is SGHDT, CDR2 YYEEEE, per germline. V lost 4 bases to trimming and J lost 8 bases; unmatched junction nucleotides: 11. CDR3 length equals 15 residues. Here the CDR3 DNA reads TGTGCCAGCAGCGTCGACAGGGGCCAAACGGATGAGCAGTTCTTC. This encodes CASSVDRGQTDEQFF. The complete variable domain, with remaining parts taken from reference TRBV5-6 and TRBJ2-1, reads DAGVTQSPTHLIKTRGQQVTLRCSPKSGHDTVSWYQQALGQGPQFIFQYYEEEERQRGNFPDRFSGHQFPNYSSELNVNALLLGDSALYLCASSVDRGQTDEQFFGPGTRLTVL.

The V call is TRBV9, the J call TRBJ1-6; D uncertain. The germline CDR1 and CDR2 sequences are SGDLS and YYNGEE. V lost 0 bases to trimming and J lost 0 bases, with 10 bases between them. The CDR3 is made up of 17 amino acids. CDR3 protein: CASSVGPRSSYNSPLHF. CDR3 coding DNA: TGTGCCAGCAGCGTAGGGCCTCGCAGCTCCTATAATTCACCCCTCCACTTT.

This clonotype was observed many times. V and J are TRBV7-6 and TRBJ2-7, with 9 bases identical to TRBD1. Unmatched junction bases numbered 11, after V lost 5 bases and J lost 3 bases. Germline V gene data show CDR1 as SGHVS and CDR2 as FNYEAQ. The CDR3 spans 16 residues. The CDR3: CASSKGITGGVYEQYF. In nucleotides, the CDR3 is TGTGCCAGCAGCAAAGGGATCACAGGGGGCGTCTACGAGCAGTACTTC.

Details on this clonotype: A much larger clonotype is one base distant, so this may be a read error. V is TRBV6-2 or TRBV6-3 and J is TRBJ2-7; D possibly uses TRBD1 or TRBD2 (5 bases each). The germline gives CDR1 MNHEY, CDR2 SVGEGT. V dropped 9 bases and J dropped 2 bases, with 14 bases sitting between them. This CDR3 contains 13 residues. CDR3 nucleotides: TGTGCCAGGATACCGGGACCAACCTACGAGCAGTACTTC. It encodes CARIPGPTYEQYF.

The chain carries TRBV20-1 and TRBJ2-5, with TRBD1 as a possible D gene (6 bases). The tail of the sequence fits TRBJ2-1 better, so the J call may be wrong. The CDR3 length is 14 residues. Per the germline V gene, CDR1 is DFQATT and CDR2 is SNEGSKA (reference sequence). CDR3 region: CSAYSLGGQETQFF. The CDR3 DNA reads as TGCAGTGCTTACTCCCTTGGGGGCCAAGAGACCCAGTTCTTC.

Only a few counts were recorded for this clonotype. The genes are TRBV27 and TRBJ1-6, with D unclear. This CDR3 has 14 amino acids. Germline V gene lookup returns CDR1 MNHEY and CDR2 SMNVEV (reference sequence). V lost 5 bases, J lost 4 bases, and 9 bases lay in between. The CDR3 is CASSPPGYNSPLHF. Here the CDR3 DNA reads TGTGCCAGCAGTCCTCCGGGGTATAATTCACCCCTCCACTTT.

This clonotype was found a few times. The genes are TRBV7-2 and TRBJ2-7; D call uncertain. The CDR3 is made up of 16 amino acids. Per the germline V gene, CDR1 is SGHTA and CDR2 is FQGNSA. V was pared by 5 bases and J by 4 bases, with 21 bases between. The CDR3 DNA is TGTGCCAGCAGCATAGGTCCAGAGCCCCTCGTTTACGAGCAGTACTTC. Translation gives CASSIGPEPLVYEQYF. Combining the CDR3 with reference TRBV7-2 and TRBJ2-7 gives the whole variable domain GAGVSQSPSNKVTEKGKDVELRCDPISGHTALYWYRQSLGQGLEFLIYFQGNSAPDKSGLPSDRFSAERTGGSVSTLTIQRTQQEDSAVYLCASSIGPEPLVYEQYFGPGTRLTVT.

Many counts were recorded for this clonotype. Just one base apart from a much larger clone, this may be a read error. This chain uses TRBV27 with TRBJ2-1; TRBD1 might be the D (6 bases). There are 12 residues in the CDR3. V lost 8 bases to trimming and J lost 6 bases, with 11 bases between them. Germline V gene sequence: CDR1 MNHEY, CDR2 SMNVEV (reference sequence). The DNA of the CDR3 is TGTGCCAGCGGCAAAGGGGGCAATGAGCAGTTCTTC. It codes for CASGKGGNEQFF.

This clonotype turned up a few times. The chain couples TRBV11-2 to TRBJ2-5; no reliable D call. Trimming pared 1 base from V and 5 bases from J, leaving 11 bases between. This CDR3 spans 14 amino acids. Germline lookup yields CDR1 SGHAT and CDR2 FQNNGV. The DNA of the CDR3 is TGTGCCAGCAGCTTAGTCTTGGGATATGAGACCCAGTACTTC. Protein product: CASSLVLGYETQYF.

This clonotype was found many times. The chain combines TRBV20-1 with TRBJ2-7; D gene unclear. Deletions cut 0 bases from V and 3 bases from J, with 15 bases between. Germline lookup yields CDR1 DFQATT and CDR2 SNEGSKA (reference sequence). The length of the CDR3 is 15 residues. The CDR3 DNA is TGCAGTGCTAGAGATTTAACACCGCTCATCTACGAGCAGTACTTC. Amino acids: CSARDLTPLIYEQYF.

In its sample, this clonotype was seen a few times. The gene calls are TRBV7-9 and TRBJ2-1; no definite D call. Germline-derived CDR1 and CDR2 are SEHNR and FQNEAQ (reference sequence). This CDR3 region has 14 residues. Trimming took off 1 base at V and 7 bases at J, with 11 bases between the two ends. In DNA, the CDR3 is TGTGCCAGCAGCTTAGAGGACGGCCTGAATGAGCAGTTCTTC. As protein: CASSLEDGLNEQFF.

This clonotype turned up a few times. V usage is TRBV6-5 and J usage is TRBJ2-1, with 9 bases fitting TRBD1. The V and J ends lost 0 bases and 8 bases, in that order; junction bases with no gene match: 5. CDR3 length equals 15 residues. Germline CDR1 is MNHEY and CDR2 is SVGAGI. The CDR3 region is CASSYSMGQGYEQFF. The DNA for the CDR3 is TGTGCCAGCAGTTACTCGATGGGACAGGGCTATGAGCAGTTCTTC.

This clonotype was detected many times. The chain carries TRBV20-1 and TRBJ2-7, with D possibly being TRBD1 (6 bases). In germline, CDR1 is DFQATT, CDR2 SNEGSKA (reference sequence). The CDR3 spans 11 residues. Trimming removed 6 bases at V and 7 bases at J, with 13 bases between. CDR3 loop: CSANRVLEQYF. The CDR3 region has the DNA TGCAGTGCGAACAGGGTTTTGGAGCAGTACTTC.

This clonotype showed up many times. The chain carries TRBV6-5 and TRBJ1-6; D might be TRBD1 (5 bases). The germline V gene encodes CDR1 MNHEY and CDR2 SVGAGI. V was cut by 4 bases and J by 7 bases, with 8 bases left in between. The CDR3 covers 13 residues. The CDR3 DNA sequence: TGTGCCAGCAGTTTAGGGGACAATTCACCCCTCCACTTT. Translating gives CASSLGDNSPLHF.